A single sample gave rise to the 16 T cell receptor beta chains below, sequenced in a study of T-cell memory formation after mild COVID-19 (dated by TCRdb to about 2021). The library was obtained by 5' RACE. The run used an Illumina NovaSeq 6000. The public reads were run again by TCRdb, first through fastp at Q25 and then through MiXCR, and only productive beta chains were kept. Rows are unified per CDR3 protein, each entry keeping the most common DNA and genes. This sample comprises 470,000 or so distinct CDR3 sequences, nearly 25% of them detected only once. The ten largest account for under 15% of the sample. Material: PBMCs or a T cell subset sorted from them (not recorded which). These receptors were taken from an adult woman who had mild COVID-19 (a few samples of this study predate the infection). The sample titles of this study are shuffled in the database, so cell type and time point are left out; the donor was told from shared clones.

This clonotype was counted at least ten times. The V call is TRBV7-2, the J call TRBJ2-5, with 8 bases fitting TRBD2. The germline CDR1 and CDR2 sequences are SGHTA and FQGNSA. V was pared by 4 bases and J by 4 bases, with 17 bases of the junction left unmatched. This CDR3 is built from 18 residues. CDR3 nucleotides: TGTGCCAGCAGCTCCTTTCCCCGCAGCGGGACTAGAGGAGAGACCCAGTACTTC. The encoded protein is CASSSFPRSGTRGETQYF.

This chain uses TRBV27 with TRBJ2-1; D may be TRBD1 or TRBD2 (5 bases each). The CDR3 is 19 amino acids. The V end lost 0 bases, the J end lost 5 bases, and 23 bases lay between the germline ends. Looked up from germline, CDR1 is MNHEY and CDR2 is SMNVEV (reference sequence). In DNA, the CDR3 is TGTGCCAGCAGTTTATCGGGGGACGCGGCTTTTGGCAGGCACAATGAGCAGTTCTTC. Translating gives CASSLSGDAAFGRHNEQFF.

This clonotype was observed a few times. The V and J genes are TRBV20-1 and TRBJ2-1, with TRBD2 matching over 7 bases. The V segment lost 1 base and the J segment 0 bases; nucleotides outside the gene matches: 3. In germline, CDR1 is DFQATT, CDR2 SNEGSKA (reference sequence). CDR3 size: 15 residues. The DNA for the CDR3 is TGCAGTGCTAGAGGGGGGACTACCTCCTACAATGAGCAGTTCTTC. This codes for CSARGGTTSYNEQFF.

The rearrangement joins TRBV19 to TRBJ2-3, with D tentatively TRBD2 (6 bases). The germline gives CDR1 LNHDA, CDR2 SQIVND (reference sequence). V shed 7 bases and J shed 5 bases, with 22 bases lying between them. This CDR3 spans 16 amino acids. CDR3 bases: TGTGCCAGTAATTCCGGTGCGGGGAGGATTGAAGATACGCAGTATTTT. Protein product: CASNSGAGRIEDTQYF.

The V gene is TRBV12-3 or TRBV12-4, the J gene TRBJ2-7; TRBD1 agrees at 7 bases. After removal of 5 bases from V and 6 bases from J, the junction contained 7 bases not matched to a gene. CDR3 length: 13 amino acids. The CDR3 nucleotides read TGTGCCAGCAGTCTAGACAGGGAACGCGAGCAGTACTTC. Protein: CASSLDREREQYF.

The chain has TRBV2 and TRBJ2-2; TRBD1 aligns across 10 bases. CDR1 and CDR2 from the germline V gene are SNHLY and FYNNEI. The junction had 6 bases not matched to a gene; V was cut back by 6 bases and J by 5 bases. CDR3 length: 15 amino acids. The CDR3 spells CASRRTGGGTGELFF. CDR3 bases: TGTGCCAGCAGACGGACAGGGGGAGGTACCGGGGAGCTGTTTTTT.

This clonotype was seen only a few times. The chain couples TRBV6-5 to TRBJ2-1; no firm D call. Trimming removed 8 bases at V and 5 bases at J, with 25 bases between. Germline V lookup: CDR1 MNHEY, CDR2 SVGAGI. The CDR3 contains 17 residues. The CDR3 protein is CASPRPRVSPSNNEQFF. The CDR3 DNA reads as TGTGCCAGCCCCAGGCCCCGGGTTAGCCCTTCAAACAATGAGCAGTTCTTC.

The V and J genes are TRBV6-4 and TRBJ2-1, with D unclear. V was cut by 2 bases and J by 6 bases, with 11 bases left in between. The germline gives CDR1 MRHNA, CDR2 SNTAGT. The CDR3 is made up of 14 amino acids. The CDR3 is CASSDGIAVNEQFF. In DNA, the CDR3 is TGTGCCAGCAGTGACGGGATAGCAGTCAATGAGCAGTTCTTC.

The chain employs TRBV7-8 and TRBJ2-2; 14 positions match TRBD2. Germline V gene data show CDR1 as SGHVS and CDR2 as FQNEAQ. V was clipped by 6 bases and J by 3 bases; unmatched bases: 15. The CDR3 sequence is 20 residues long. The DNA for the CDR3 is TGTGCCAGCAGTTCACGGCTTAAGACTAGCGGGAGGGCCGACACCGGGGAGCTGTTTTTT. Translating it yields CASSSRLKTSGRADTGELFF.

V usage is TRBV10-3 and J usage is TRBJ2-5, with D unclear. The CDR3 covers 13 residues. The V gene lost 6 bases and the J gene lost 5 bases, with 13 bases spanning the gap. Germline lookup yields CDR1 ENHRY and CDR2 SYGVKD. CDR3 protein: CAIRERRGETQYF. In nucleotides, the CDR3 is TGTGCCATCAGGGAAAGACGTGGGGAGACCCAGTACTTC.

The rearrangement joins TRBV29-1 to TRBJ1-2; possibly TRBD1 for D (5 bases). The V gene lost 2 bases and the J gene lost 8 bases, with 12 bases spanning the gap. Germline V CDR1 and CDR2: SQVTM, ANQGSEA. The CDR3 is made up of 12 amino acids. CDR3 region: CSVESQGWGYTF. DNA for the CDR3: TGCAGCGTTGAATCCCAGGGATGGGGCTACACCTTC.

The chain combines TRBV9 with TRBJ2-7; D uncertain. Germline V gene data show CDR1 as SGDLS and CDR2 as YYNGEE. The V and J ends lost 4 bases and 4 bases respectively, with 15 bases between them. The CDR3 sequence is 14 residues long. In DNA form, the CDR3 reads TGTGCCAGCAGCACCCAGGACGTGCCGTACGAGCAGTACTTC. It yields the protein CASSTQDVPYEQYF.

The V gene is TRBV7-8, the J gene TRBJ2-5, with a tentative D call TRBD1 (6 bases). V was pared by 5 bases and J by 2 bases, with 18 bases between. Germline V CDR1 and CDR2: SGHVS, FQNEAQ. This CDR3 is 16 amino acids long. For the CDR3, the DNA is TGTGCCAGCAGCCCTAAGCCGGGACATCAGCAAGAGACCCAGTACTTC. Protein sequence: CASSPKPGHQQETQYF.

This clonotype has just a few counts. V usage is TRBV18 and J usage is TRBJ2-3; no clear D. V was cut by 5 bases and J by 0 bases, with 15 bases left in between. The germline V gene encodes CDR1 KGHSH and CDR2 LQKENI. CDR3 length: 16 residues. The CDR3 loop is CASSGSGNPSTDTQYF. CDR3 sequence (DNA): TGTGCCAGCTCAGGATCCGGAAACCCTAGCACAGATACGCAGTATTTT.

This clonotype was detected a few times. The chain combines TRBV5-6 with TRBJ2-1; TRBD1 is a possible D gene (5 bases). Germline V gene data show CDR1 as SGHDT and CDR2 as YYEEEE. The CDR3 sequence is 13 residues long. V dropped 4 bases and J dropped 9 bases, with 14 bases sitting between them. CDR3 amino acids: CASSPRRRGEQFF. CDR3 sequence (DNA): TGTGCCAGCAGCCCCCGTAGAAGGGGTGAGCAGTTCTTC.

The rearrangement joins TRBV4-2 to TRBJ1-6, with D perhaps TRBD1 (6 bases). The germline V gene encodes CDR1 LGHNA and CDR2 YNFKEQ. CDR3 length equals 15 residues. The V end was cut by 4 bases, the J end by 9 bases, with 16 bases between. This CDR3 is CASSPLEGVGSPLHF. In DNA, the CDR3 is TGTGCCAGCAGCCCCTTGGAGGGGGTAGGTTCACCCCTCCACTTT.